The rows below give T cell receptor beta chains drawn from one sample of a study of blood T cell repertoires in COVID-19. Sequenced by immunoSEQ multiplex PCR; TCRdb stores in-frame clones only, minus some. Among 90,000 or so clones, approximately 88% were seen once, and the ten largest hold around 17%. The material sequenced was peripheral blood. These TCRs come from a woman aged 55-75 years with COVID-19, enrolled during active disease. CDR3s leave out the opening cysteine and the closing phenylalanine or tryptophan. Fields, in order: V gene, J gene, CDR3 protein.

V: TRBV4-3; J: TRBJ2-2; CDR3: ASSPGTANTGELF
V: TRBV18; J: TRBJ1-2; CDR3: ASSPSDTRGYT
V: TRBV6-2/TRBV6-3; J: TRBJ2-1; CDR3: ASSYSASGGLEQF
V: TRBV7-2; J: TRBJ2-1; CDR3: ASSLVSGGPWNEQF
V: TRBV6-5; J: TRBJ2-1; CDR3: ASSYSGRGANNEQF
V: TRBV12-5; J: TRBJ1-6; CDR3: ASGLGGSDNSPLH
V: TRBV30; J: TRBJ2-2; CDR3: AWKRGRLTNTGELF
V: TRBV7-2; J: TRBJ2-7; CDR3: ASSFSPSYEQY
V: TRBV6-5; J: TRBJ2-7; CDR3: ASSYGVGGLQEQY
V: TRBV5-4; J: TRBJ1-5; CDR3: ASSRDIGNQPQH
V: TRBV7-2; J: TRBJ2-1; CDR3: ASSLFREQF
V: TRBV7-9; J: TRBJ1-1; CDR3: ASSLKGTAGEAF
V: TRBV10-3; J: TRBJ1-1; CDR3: AIMGQENTEAF
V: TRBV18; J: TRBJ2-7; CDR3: ASSPPSQGGDEQY
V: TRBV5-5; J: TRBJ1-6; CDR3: ASSLGGGVDNSPLH
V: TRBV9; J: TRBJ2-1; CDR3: ASRGDYNEQF
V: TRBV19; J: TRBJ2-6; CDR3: ASSPDSSGANVLT
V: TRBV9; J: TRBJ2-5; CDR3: ASSGRGDRVETQY
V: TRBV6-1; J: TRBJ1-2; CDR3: ASSDQRGGPSYGYT
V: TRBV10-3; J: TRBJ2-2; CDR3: AISKGTGTAGGELF
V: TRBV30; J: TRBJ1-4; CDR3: AGNRGGERKLF
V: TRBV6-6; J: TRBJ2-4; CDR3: ASSYSAGAEGNIQY
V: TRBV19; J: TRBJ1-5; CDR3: ASSTGTQLYSNQPQH
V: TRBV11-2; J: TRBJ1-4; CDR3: ASSSRTGESNEKLF
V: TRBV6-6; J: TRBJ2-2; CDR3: ATRQGDGGELF
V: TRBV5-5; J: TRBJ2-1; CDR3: ASSIPAGSPYNEQF
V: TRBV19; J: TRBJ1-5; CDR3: ASSVTGGVNQPQH
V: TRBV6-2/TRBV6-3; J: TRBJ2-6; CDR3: ASSYSRGRPSGANVLT
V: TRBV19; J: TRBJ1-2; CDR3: ASSTDSFGYT
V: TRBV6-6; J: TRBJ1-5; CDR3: ASSFGQGGQPQH
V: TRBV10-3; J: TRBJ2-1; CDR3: AISTVNEQF
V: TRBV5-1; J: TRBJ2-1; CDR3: ASSLAVLAGADEQF
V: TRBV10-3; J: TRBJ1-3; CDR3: AISESRQVIGNTIY
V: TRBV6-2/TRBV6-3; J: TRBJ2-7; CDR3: ASSYSRMGGTPAGKQY
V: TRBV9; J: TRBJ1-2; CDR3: ASSALGQGLYGYT
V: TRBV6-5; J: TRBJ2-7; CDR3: ASSYRAGSIDEQY
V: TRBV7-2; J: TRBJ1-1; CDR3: ASSSHNAGGMNTEAF
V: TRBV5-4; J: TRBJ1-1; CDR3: ASSFDRARAEAF
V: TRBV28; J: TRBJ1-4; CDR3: ASSSGGGTPVGELF
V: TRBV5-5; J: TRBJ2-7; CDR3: ASSLGQGAYEQY
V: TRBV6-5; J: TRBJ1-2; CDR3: ASSRTDAYGYT
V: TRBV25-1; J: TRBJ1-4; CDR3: ASSLTGVEKLF
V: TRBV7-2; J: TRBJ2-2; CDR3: ASSPQGGELF
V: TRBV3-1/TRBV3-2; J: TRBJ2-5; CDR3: ASGPTGGEETQY
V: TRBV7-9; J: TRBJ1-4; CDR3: ASSLGAQGVEKLF
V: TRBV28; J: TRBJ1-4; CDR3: AIRKQGAGTNEKLF
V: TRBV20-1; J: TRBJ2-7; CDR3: SASPGQGREQY
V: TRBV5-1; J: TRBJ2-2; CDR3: ASSLRAGGNTGELF
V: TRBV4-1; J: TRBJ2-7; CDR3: ASSQGSAYEQY
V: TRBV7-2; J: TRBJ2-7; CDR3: ASRLAGGPGEQY
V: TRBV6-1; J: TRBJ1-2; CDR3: ASSFLDRVGGYT
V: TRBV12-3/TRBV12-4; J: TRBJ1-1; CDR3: ASSFVRDTEAF
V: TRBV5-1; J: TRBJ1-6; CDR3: ASSLGDRGRSPLH
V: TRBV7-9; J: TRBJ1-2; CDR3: ASTSGGAGYGYT
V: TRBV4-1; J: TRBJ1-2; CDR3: ASSQDSYGYT
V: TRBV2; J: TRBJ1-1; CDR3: ASTELGSPNTEAF
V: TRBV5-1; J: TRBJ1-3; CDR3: ASSFGGAENTIY
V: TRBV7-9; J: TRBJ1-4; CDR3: ASSLEVSGGTNEKLF
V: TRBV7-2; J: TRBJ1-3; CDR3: ASSQRQGRLNTIY
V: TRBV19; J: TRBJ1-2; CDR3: ASTHSQGGYGYT